This is a list of T cell receptor beta chains from one sample in a study of OX40 agonist ivuxolimab in advanced cancers. Only in-frame clones appear in the TCRdb table, and some are missing; sequencing was by immunoSEQ multiplex PCR. The sample lists some 41,000 clones, 70% to 90% occurring once. The specimen comprised CD4+ or CD8+ T cells sorted from blood, sampled in a trial of the OX40 agonist ivuxolimab. These receptors all come from an adult with an advanced solid tumor such as melanoma, head and neck, liver or kidney cancer. Each CDR3 is given with its conserved first and last residue. A D gene is named only where the DNA matches it firmly. Some rows have no size entry. The others give once, few or many, or a class for an expanded clone.

v_gene	d_gene	abundance	j_gene	CDR3aa	CDR3nt
TRBV5-5	NA	once	TRBJ2-3	CASIKVGVVDTQYF	TGTGCCAGCATCAAAGTGGGGGTGGTAGATACGCAGTATTTT
TRBV6-6	TRBD2	NA	TRBJ2-7	CASCLAGNYEQYF	TGTGCCAGCTGCCTAGCGGGGAACTACGAGCAGTACTTC
TRBV2	NA	NA	TRBJ1-2	CASSEEGITTNYGYTF	TGTGCCAGCAGTGAGGAGGGTATAACTACCAACTATGGCTACACCTTC
TRBV6-1	NA	NA	TRBJ2-5	CASSDRRTQYF	TGTGCCAGCAGTGATCGCCGGACCCAGTACTTC
TRBV27	NA	NA	TRBJ2-2	CASTRSNTGELFF	TGTGCCAGCACGAGGTCGAACACCGGGGAGCTGTTTTTT
TRBV6-1	NA	few	TRBJ2-7	CASMQRGPYEQYF	TGTGCCAGCATGCAACGCGGACCCTACGAGCAGTACTTC
TRBV7-5	NA	NA	TRBJ2-3	CASGFTDTQYF	TGTGCCAGCGGGTTCACGGATACGCAGTATTTT
TRBV11-2	TRBD2	NA	TRBJ2-2	CASSLETSGPGELFF	TGTGCCAGCAGCTTAGAGACTAGCGGTCCCGGGGAGCTGTTTTTT
TRBV7-2	NA	once	TRBJ2-1	CASSRAGTSFYNEQFF	TGTGCCAGCAGCCGAGCAGGGACATCGTTCTACAATGAGCAGTTCTTC
TRBV5-6	NA	NA	TRBJ1-4	CASSLTGLGEKLFF	TGTGCCAGCAGCCTGACCGGACTTGGGGAAAAACTGTTTTTT
TRBV7-9	TRBD2	NA	TRBJ2-2	CASTPAGSVAGELFF	TGTGCCAGCACCCCAGCGGGGAGTGTGGCCGGGGAGCTGTTTTTT
TRBV11-1	NA	NA	TRBJ1-3	CASSPTSGNTIYF	TGTGCCAGCAGCCCAACATCTGGAAACACCATATATTTT
TRBV7-2	TRBD1	NA	TRBJ2-2	CASSLDRESNGELFF	TGTGCCAGCAGCCTGGACAGGGAATCCAACGGGGAGCTGTTTTTT
TRBV11-2	NA	NA	TRBJ1-2	CASSPGTYGYTF	TGTGCCAGCAGCCCCGGGACATATGGCTACACCTTC
TRBV6-5	TRBD1	NA	TRBJ1-1	CASSRQGGRTEAFF	TGTGCCAGCAGTCGACAGGGAGGGCGGACTGAAGCTTTCTTT
TRBV29-1	NA	NA	TRBJ2-6	CSVGSSGANVLTF	TGCAGCGTTGGAAGCTCTGGGGCCAACGTCCTGACTTTC
TRBV27	NA	NA	TRBJ2-3	CASSTPRSDTQYF	TGTGCCAGCAGTACCCCTCGCAGCGATACGCAGTATTTT
TRBV20-1	NA	once	TRBJ2-3	CSARDPPAQYF	TGCAGTGCTAGAGACCCTCCCGCGCAGTATTTT
TRBV9	NA	NA	TRBJ1-2	CASSRDTNYGYTF	TGTGCCAGCAGCCGGGACACCAACTATGGCTACACCTTC
TRBV7-9	NA	NA	TRBJ2-1	CASSLSDNEQFF	TGTGCCAGCAGCTTATCAGACAATGAGCAGTTCTTC
TRBV6-4	NA	NA	TRBJ1-5	CASKGIGRGQEGQPQHF	TGTGCCAGCAAGGGGATTGGTCGGGGGCAGGAAGGGCAGCCCCAGCATTTT
TRBV29-1	TRBD1	NA	TRBJ2-5	CSVEGEWDRLGETQYF	TGCAGCGTTGAAGGGGAGTGGGACAGGTTAGGTGAGACCCAGTACTTC
TRBV6-1	TRBD1	NA	TRBJ1-1	CASSEGGTGSNRAFF	TGTGCCAGCAGTGAAGGGGGGACAGGTAGCAATAGGGCTTTCTTT
TRBV18	NA	NA	TRBJ1-2	CASSPGHLRNGYTF	TGTGCCAGCTCACCAGGACACCTACGGAATGGCTACACCTTC
TRBV5-1	NA	NA	TRBJ1-1	CASTRDQNTEAFF	TGCGCCAGCACCCGGGACCAGAACACTGAAGCTTTCTTT
TRBV15	NA	NA	TRBJ2-7	CATSTVAASYEQYF	TGTGCCACCAGCACCGTGGCGGCGTCCTACGAGCAGTACTTC
TRBV4-2	NA	NA	TRBJ2-6	CASSQDRDQGTGANVLTF	TGTGCCAGCAGCCAAGATCGGGACCAGGGCACTGGGGCCAACGTCCTGACTTTC
TRBV7-3	NA	few	TRBJ1-1	CASSIMRGNTEAFF	TGTGCCAGCAGCATTATGCGAGGGAACACTGAAGCTTTCTTT
TRBV9	NA	NA	TRBJ2-5	CASSESHLGGARETQYF	TGTGCCAGCAGCGAGTCCCATCTTGGAGGGGCTCGAGAGACCCAGTACTTC
TRBV5-1	NA	NA	TRBJ1-2	CASSLSIRASGGYTF	TGCGCCAGCAGCTTGAGTATCCGGGCTAGCGGCGGCTACACCTTC
TRBV4-2	NA	NA	TRBJ1-6	CASSQDLARRSSYNSPLHF	TGTGCCAGCAGCCAGGACTTAGCTAGGCGGAGCTCCTATAATTCACCCCTCCACTTT
TRBV5-4	NA	NA	TRBJ2-3	CASSPTGGGSDTQYF	TGTGCCAGCAGTCCTACAGGGGGGGGCTCAGATACGCAGTATTTT
TRBV5-4	NA	once	TRBJ1-4	CASSLSGGKLFF	TGTGCCAGCAGCCTCTCTGGGGGAAAACTGTTTTTT
TRBV5-1	NA	few	TRBJ2-2	CASSLFGQGASNTGELFF	TGCGCCAGCAGCTTGTTTGGGCAGGGTGCCTCGAACACCGGGGAGCTGTTTTTT
TRBV7-3	TRBD2	NA	TRBJ2-5	CASSRSGGETQYF	TGTGCCAGCAGCCGATCGGGGGGTGAGACCCAGTACTTC
TRBV5-1	NA	once	TRBJ1-1	CASSLDWATRASQKLNTEAFF	TGCGCCAGCAGCTTGGATTGGGCAACTCGGGCCAGCCAAAAGCTAAACACTGAAGCTTTCTTT
TRBV6-1	TRBD2	NA	TRBJ2-5	CASSVREGRETQYF	TGTGCCAGCAGTGTCCGGGAGGGTCGGGAGACCCAGTACTTC
TRBV7-2	NA	NA	TRBJ2-5	CASSVRGSGAGETQYF	TGTGCCAGCAGCGTTAGGGGGAGCGGGGCCGGAGAGACCCAGTACTTC
TRBV18	TRBD1	NA	TRBJ1-2	CASSPDRANYGYTF	TGTGCCAGCTCACCCGACAGGGCTAACTATGGCTACACCTTC
TRBV5-4	NA	NA	TRBJ1-2	CASSNYYGYTF	TGTGCCAGCAGCAATTACTATGGCTACACCTTC
TRBV7-3	NA	NA	TRBJ2-1	CASSLVRTAPLGNEQFF	TGTGCCAGCAGCTTAGTTAGGACTGCCCCATTGGGCAATGAGCAGTTCTTC
TRBV19	TRBD1	NA	TRBJ1-5	CASSPPAAHRGLVGQPQHF	TGTGCCAGTAGTCCCCCAGCAGCCCACAGGGGGCTGGTCGGTCAGCCCCAGCATTTT
TRBV6-1	TRBD1	NA	TRBJ1-6	CASSDGTGGHSPLHF	TGTGCCAGCAGTGACGGGACAGGGGGACATTCACCCCTCCACTTT
TRBV28	TRBD1	NA	TRBJ1-2	CASEFPQGARKNGYTF	TGTGCCAGCGAATTTCCCCAGGGGGCGCGGAAAAATGGCTACACCTTC
TRBV6-5	NA	NA	TRBJ1-2	CASSYSRGAYGYTF	TGTGCCAGCAGTTACTCTAGGGGCGCATACGGCTACACCTTC
TRBV5-1	NA	NA	TRBJ2-5	CASSLQSGPSGETQYF	TGCGCCAGCAGCTTGCAATCAGGCCCGTCGGGGGAGACCCAGTACTTC
TRBV9	NA	NA	TRBJ2-3	CASSVDLSGGTQYF	TGTGCCAGCAGCGTAGATCTCAGTGGAGGTACGCAGTATTTT
TRBV5-4	NA	once	TRBJ2-1	CASSRDGTYEQFF	TGTGCCAGCTCGAGGGACGGTACATATGAGCAGTTCTTC
TRBV14	TRBD2	NA	TRBJ2-5	CASSHRRSGETQETQYF	TGTGCCAGCAGCCATCGGCGTAGCGGGGAAACCCAAGAGACCCAGTACTTC
TRBV18	TRBD2	NA	TRBJ2-1	CASSPASGGGNEQFF	TGTGCCAGCTCACCGGCTAGCGGGGGGGGCAATGAGCAGTTCTTC
TRBV5-6	NA	NA	TRBJ2-7	CASSLVPGHEQYF	TGTGCCAGCAGCTTGGTCCCAGGGCACGAGCAGTACTTC
TRBV11-2	TRBD1	NA	TRBJ2-2	CASSFSLGQGNTGELFF	TGTGCCAGCAGCTTTAGCCTGGGACAGGGAAACACCGGGGAGCTGTTTTTT
TRBV7-9	TRBD1	NA	TRBJ2-7	CASSLSETIRQGAGEQYF	TGTGCCAGCAGCTTATCGGAAACAATCCGACAGGGGGCCGGCGAGCAGTACTTC